The 29 T cell receptor beta chains reported below all come from one sample, sequenced in a study of blood T cell repertoires in COVID-19 (dated by TCRdb to 2018 to 2021). Libraries were built with the immunoSEQ multiplex PCR assay. Here the immuneACCESS table is served through TCRdb, limited to in-frame sequences with V and J called. Missing clones are a known gap in these copies; in checked studies unresolved V genes cover under half, and the rest lacks a known reason. The sample table holds 120,000 to 150,000 clones, of which around 89% were seen once. Clones ranked in the top ten supply 25% to 30% of the sample. The sequenced material came from peripheral blood. These TCRs come from a human donor in a cohort sampled during active COVID-19.

J is TRBJ1-2 and V is TRBV5-4; 8 nucleotides agree with TRBD1. V dropped 5 bases and J dropped 5; count of bases not matched to a gene: 8. Looked up from germline, CDR1 is SGHNT and CDR2 is YYREEE (reference sequence). This CDR3 is 14 amino acids long. The CDR3: CASRGTGILYGYTF. CDR3 DNA sequence: TGTGCCAGCAGAGGGACAGGCATTTTATATGGCTACACCTTC.

CDR3 loop: CASSPKGDRGDTIYF. Written as DNA, the CDR3 is TGTGCCAGCAGCCCTAAGGGGGACAGGGGGGACACCATATATTTT. V is TRBV11-2 and J is TRBJ1-3, with 11 nucleotides matching TRBD1. This CDR3 region has 15 residues. The germline V gene encodes CDR1 SGHAT and CDR2 FQNNGV. V dropped 5 bases and J dropped 8; count of bases not matched to a gene: 8.

The chain recombines TRBV29-1 with TRBJ2-1; TRBD1 agrees at 8 bases. The CDR3 totals 16 residues. Germline loops: CDR1 SQVTM, CDR2 ANQGSEA. V dropped 2 bases and J dropped 0; count of bases not matched to a gene: 6. Written as DNA, the CDR3 is TGCAGCGTTGAACAGGGGGCCCCTTCCTCCTACAATGAGCAGTTCTTC. Encoded protein: CSVEQGAPSSYNEQFF.

The CDR3 loop is CASSLRGDRAYEQYF. In nucleotides, the CDR3 is TGCGCCAGCAGCCTAAGAGGGGACAGGGCCTACGAGCAGTACTTC. J is TRBJ2-7 and V is TRBV5-1; 9 bases align to TRBD1. Germline assignment: CDR1 SGHRS and CDR2 YFSETQ. This CDR3 comprises 15 residues. J lost 2 bases, V lost 4 bases, and 7 bases had no gene match.

DNA for the CDR3: TGTGCCAGCAGCCTCCGGTACACGGGGGGGCCGGGCAATGAGCAGTTCTTC. Translated, it gives CASSLRYTGGPGNEQFF. The chain joins TRBV6-2 or TRBV6-3 to TRBJ2-1; 8 nucleotides align to TRBD2. There are 17 residues in the CDR3. V was pared by 6 bases and J by 6 bases, with 16 bases of the junction left unmatched. Germline V gene sequence: CDR1 MNHEY, CDR2 SVGEGT.

The V gene is TRBV10-2, the J gene TRBJ2-7; TRBD1 is a possible D gene (6 bases). This CDR3 is 14 amino acids long. CDR1 is WSHSY and CDR2 is SAAADI in the germline V gene. V lost 5 bases to trimming and J lost 3 bases, with 14 bases between them. CDR3 protein: CASSSTRGYYEQYF. CDR3 bases: TGCGCCAGCAGTAGTACGAGGGGGTACTACGAGCAGTACTTC.

The chain uses TRBV19 and TRBJ2-5; tentatively, D is TRBD1 (6 bases). This CDR3 has 14 amino acids. Trimming pared 4 bases from V and 2 bases from J, leaving 11 bases between. From germline, CDR1 is LNHDA and CDR2 SQIVND (reference sequence). The chain's CDR3 is CASSTGQIQETQYF. CDR3 in DNA: TGTGCCAGTAGTACTGGACAGATTCAAGAGACCCAGTACTTC.

The chain couples TRBV4-2 to TRBJ2-1, with 8 bases aligning to TRBD2. Trimming cost V 0 bases and J 6 bases; bases outside gene matches: 16. The germline V gene encodes CDR1 LGHNA and CDR2 YNFKEQ. The CDR3 has 19 amino acids. DNA of the CDR3: TGTGCCAGCAGCCAAGATGCTGGGGAGGGCGGGGGGTTCCTCAATGAGCAGTTCTTC. This codes for CASSQDAGEGGGFLNEQFF.

The V gene is TRBV3-1 (or the pseudogene TRBV3-2), the J gene TRBJ2-7; 12 positions agree with TRBD1. This CDR3 is 15 amino acids long. Germline V gives CDR1 LGHDT, CDR2 YNNKEL (reference sequence). J gave up 6 bases and V 5 bases, and 8 bases lay outside the gene matches. CDR3 sequence reads: CASSYPGQGAGEQYF. As DNA, the CDR3 is TGTGCCAGCAGCTACCCGGGACAGGGGGCTGGCGAGCAGTACTTC.

This clone has just one count. The genes are TRBV27 and TRBJ1-2; D call uncertain. The CDR3 totals 15 residues. Trimming took off 3 bases at V and 8 bases at J, with 19 bases between the two ends. CDR1 is MNHEY and CDR2 is SMNVEV in the germline V gene (reference sequence). As DNA, the CDR3 is TGTGCCAGCAGTTTTACCCCGGTTTCAGGCCGGGGCTACACCTTC. The encoded protein is CASSFTPVSGRGYTF.

Only one count was recorded for this clone. The rearrangement links TRBV3-1 (or the pseudogene TRBV3-2) to TRBJ2-1, with 9 nucleotides matching TRBD2. The CDR3 is 15 residues long. V shed 1 base and J 8 bases; nucleotides not matched to a gene: 6. Germline V lookup: CDR1 LGHDT, CDR2 YNNKEL (reference sequence). This chain's CDR3 is CASSQASAGGHEQFF. The CDR3 bases are TGTGCCAGCAGCCAAGCGTCCGCGGGGGGGCATGAGCAGTTCTTC.

V is TRBV10-2 and J is TRBJ2-1; no reliable D call. The germline V and J ends were trimmed by 6 bases and 6 bases, with 9 bases remaining between them. Germline V gene lookup returns CDR1 WSHSY and CDR2 SAAADI. The CDR3 runs to 12 residues. CDR3 residues: CASRPHGNEQFF. In DNA form, the CDR3 reads TGCGCCAGCAGACCGCACGGCAATGAGCAGTTCTTC.

The chain couples TRBV5-1 to TRBJ1-2; 9 nucleotides line up with TRBD1. CDR1 SGHRS and CDR2 YFSETQ come from the germline V gene. Trimming removed 0 bases from V and 4 bases from J; junction bases left unmatched: 1. This CDR3 is built from 14 residues. The CDR3 loop reads CASSLGGQGYGYTF. The CDR3 DNA follows: TGCGCCAGCAGCTTGGGGGGACAGGGCTATGGCTACACCTTC.

This rearrangement joins TRBV19 to TRBJ2-7; tentatively, D is TRBD1 (8 bases). Germline CDR1 reads LNHDA; CDR2 reads SQIVND (reference sequence). CDR3 size: 14 residues. The V and J ends lost 7 bases and 2 bases respectively, with 15 bases between them. The CDR3 region is CASTERDRPYEQYF. In DNA form, the CDR3 reads TGTGCCAGTACGGAGCGGGACAGGCCCTACGAGCAGTACTTC.

The CDR3 DNA is TGCGCCAGCAGCTCCTCCGGGACAGGGGGCGATGGCTACACCTTC. It specifies CASSSSGTGGDGYTF. J is TRBJ1-2 and V is TRBV5-1; 12 bases map to TRBD1. Germline CDR1 is SGHRS and CDR2 is YFSETQ. The trim removed 3 bases at V and 6 bases at J, leaving 6 bases unmatched. CDR3 length equals 15 residues.

The DNA of the CDR3 is TGTGCCAGCAGCTTTTTGCGGTCTAATGAAAAACTGTTTTTT. The encoded protein is CASSFLRSNEKLFF. J is TRBJ1-4 and V is TRBV11-2; D is unresolved. Trimming cost V 3 bases and J 3 bases, with 8 bases left between them. The CDR3 spans 14 residues. CDR1 and CDR2 from the germline V gene are SGHAT and FQNNGV. Combining the CDR3 with reference TRBV11-2 and TRBJ1-4 gives the whole variable domain EAGVAQSPRYKIIEKRQSVAFWCNPISGHATLYWYQQILGQGPKLLIQFQNNGVVDDSQLPKDRFSAERLKGVDSTLKIQPAKLEDSAVYLCASSFLRSNEKLFFGSGTQLSVL.

This clone has a handful of counts. This chain connects TRBV3-1 (or the pseudogene TRBV3-2) to TRBJ1-1, with 7 bases matching TRBD1. With V trimmed by 4 bases and J by 10 bases, 6 bases remained unmatched. The CDR3 runs 12 residues. Germline-derived CDR1 and CDR2 are LGHDT and YNNKEL (reference sequence). The CDR3 sequence is CASSPRTGGAFF. CDR3 in DNA: TGTGCCAGCAGCCCCCGGACAGGAGGAGCTTTCTTT.

The chain carries TRBV24-1 and TRBJ2-5; 8 bases are shared with TRBD1. Trimming removed 4 bases from V and 5 bases from J; junction bases left unmatched: 5. The germline V gene encodes CDR1 KGHDR and CDR2 SFDVKD. The length of the CDR3 is 14 residues. The CDR3 coding sequence is TGTGCCACCAGTGACCCAGGGGGCGGGGAGACCCAGTACTTC. It translates to CATSDPGGGETQYF.

The chain couples TRBV20-1 to TRBJ1-6; possible D gene TRBD1, 5 bases. The CDR3 totals 10 residues. The germline V gene has CDR1 DFQATT and CDR2 SNEGSKA (reference sequence). CDR3 in amino acids: CTTDNSPLHF. As DNA, the CDR3 is TGCACGACAGATAATTCACCCCTCCACTTT.

This chain connects TRBV7-6 to TRBJ2-3; 8 bases line up with TRBD1. J was trimmed by 2 bases and V by 5 bases; bases with no gene match: 12. This CDR3 is 17 amino acids long. The germline CDR1 and CDR2 sequences are SGHVS and FNYEAQ. This CDR3 reads CASSVMLDRAATDTQYF. DNA of the CDR3: TGTGCCAGCAGCGTTATGCTGGACAGGGCGGCCACAGATACGCAGTATTTT.

The chain recombines TRBV4-3 with TRBJ2-7; 10 bases match TRBD1. Losses at the gene ends were 4 bases for V and 3 bases for J; bases not matched to a gene: 3. CDR3 length equals 14 residues. CDR1 and CDR2 (germline): LGHNA, YSLEER. The CDR3 here is CASSPWTGGYEQYF. CDR3 sequence (DNA): TGCGCCAGCAGCCCGTGGACAGGGGGCTACGAGCAGTACTTC.

The rearrangement links TRBV7-3 to TRBJ1-3; 7 bases match TRBD1. The J segment lost 4 bases and the V segment lost 1 base, leaving 4 bases of the junction unmatched. CDR1 and CDR2 from the germline V gene are SGHTA and FQGTGA. The CDR3 loop spans 15 amino acids. The CDR3 region has the DNA TGTGCCAGCAGCTTAAGCGGGACAGCCGGAAACACCATATATTTT. Its protein is CASSLSGTAGNTIYF.

This clone was detected a few times. The chain employs TRBV30 and TRBJ1-3; the D gene is possibly TRBD1 (5 bases). The CDR3 is 14 amino acids. Germline V gives CDR1 GTSNPN, CDR2 SVGIG (reference sequence). V lost 6 bases and J lost 0, with 12 bases in between. This CDR3 reads CACLGLYSGNTIYF. DNA for the CDR3: TGTGCCTGCTTGGGACTTTACTCTGGAAACACCATATATTTT.

The chain recombines TRBV2 with TRBJ2-7; 8 bases are shared with TRBD1. The CDR3 is 15 amino acids. The germline V gene encodes CDR1 SNHLY and CDR2 FYNNEI. The V gene end was trimmed by 2 bases and the J gene end by 6 bases; junction bases not matched to a gene: 9. The CDR3 DNA reads TGTGCCAGCAGTGAAACGGGACAGGCCCTGGGCGAGCAGTACTTC. This codes for CASSETGQALGEQYF.

This chain joins TRBV6-1 and TRBJ2-7; D remains ambiguous. The germline gives CDR1 MNHNS, CDR2 SASEGT. Trimming removed 2 bases from V and 0 bases from J, with 8 bases in between. The CDR3 spans 14 residues. CDR3 amino acids: CASSELVSSYEQYF. The CDR3 DNA reads as TGTGCCAGCAGTGAATTGGTCAGCTCCTACGAGCAGTACTTC.

Concerning this clone itself: This same CDR3 is encoded by further DNA sequences in the sample. The chain couples TRBV12-3 or TRBV12-4 to TRBJ2-5; D gene uncertain. The CDR3 has 12 amino acids. Trimming cost V 3 bases and J 5 bases, with 7 bases left between them. CDR3 protein: CASSFGPETQYF. The DNA of the CDR3 is TGTGCCAGCAGTTTTGGCCCTGAGACCCAGTACTTC.

This clone was observed once. V gene TRBV5-4 combines with J gene TRBJ1-2, with D hard to call. V lost 0 bases and J 8 bases, leaving 11 bases between the germline ends. The length of the CDR3 is 13 residues. The germline CDR1 and CDR2 sequences are SGHNT and YYREEE (reference sequence). Here the CDR3 reads CASSLDEISGYTF. In DNA, the CDR3 is TGTGCCAGCAGCTTGGATGAGATATCCGGCTACACCTTC.

This chain connects TRBV11-2 to TRBJ2-7; 7 bases match TRBD1. V was pared by 5 bases and J by 5 bases, with 9 bases of the junction left unmatched. This CDR3 is built from 14 residues. The germline CDR1 and CDR2 sequences are SGHAT and FQNNGV. In DNA form, the CDR3 reads TGTGCCAGCAGCCCACAGACAGGGTTCAACGAGCAGTACTTC. Its translation is CASSPQTGFNEQYF.

The rearrangement uses TRBV5-1 and TRBJ1-2; D might be TRBD1 (6 bases). With 0 bases removed from V and 8 bases from J, the gap between germline ends came to 14 bases. The CDR3 sequence is 14 residues long. CDR1 and CDR2 (germline): SGHRS, YFSETQ. The CDR3 is CASSLAGGAHGYTF. The CDR3 DNA reads TGCGCCAGCAGCTTGGCCGGGGGGGCGCACGGCTACACCTTC.